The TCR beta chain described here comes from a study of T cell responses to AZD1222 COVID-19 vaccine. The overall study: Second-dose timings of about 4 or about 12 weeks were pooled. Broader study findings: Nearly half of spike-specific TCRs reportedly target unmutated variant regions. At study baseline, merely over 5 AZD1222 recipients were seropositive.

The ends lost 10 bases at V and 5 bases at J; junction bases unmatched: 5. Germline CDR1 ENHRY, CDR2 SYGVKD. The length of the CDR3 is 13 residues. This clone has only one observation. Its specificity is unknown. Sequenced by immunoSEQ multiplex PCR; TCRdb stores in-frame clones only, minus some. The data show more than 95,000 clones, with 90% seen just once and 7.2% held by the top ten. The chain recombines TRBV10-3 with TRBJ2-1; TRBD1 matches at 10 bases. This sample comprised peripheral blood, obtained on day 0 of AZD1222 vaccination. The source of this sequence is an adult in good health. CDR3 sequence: CANRQGANNEQFF. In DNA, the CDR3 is TGTGCCAACCGACAGGGGGCTAACAATGAGCAGTTCTTC.